The 14 T cell receptor beta chains below were found in one sample sequenced in a study of T cell repertoires in cytomegalovirus infection (dated 2019 in TCRdb). Sequencing took place on an Illumina HiSeq 1500. Through fastp at Q25 and MiXCR, TCRdb rebuilt clones from the public reads, retaining in-frame beta chains. Each CDR3 protein appears once, grouped with its most common genes and DNA. The sample records 740,000 or so distinct CDR3 sequences, roughly 36% of which are singletons. The biggest ten clones account for 2.5% to 3.5% of the sample. The source material was PBMCs. The receptors originated from a human donor in good health (CMV status not recorded). Some clones in this sample may be carry-over from other donors' samples.

This chain connects TRBV20-1 to TRBJ1-5; D gene uncertain. The germline gives CDR1 DFQATT, CDR2 SNEGSKA (reference sequence). Deletions cut 1 base from V and 7 bases from J, with 11 bases between. The CDR3 length is 13 residues. The CDR3 spells CSARAVQSQPQHF. As DNA, the CDR3 is TGCAGTGCTAGAGCCGTACAGTCCCAGCCCCAGCATTTT.

This clonotype was detected a few times. The rearrangement uses TRBV4-1 and TRBJ2-6; D not resolved. The V gene's germline CDR1 is MGHRA and CDR2 YSYEKL. The length of the CDR3 is 14 residues. Trimming took 3 bases from V and 2 from J, leaving 5 bases between them. The CDR3 DNA follows: TGCGCCAGCAGCCAGGTGGCTGGGGCCAACGTCCTGACTTTC. Protein sequence: CASSQVAGANVLTF.

In its sample, this clonotype was seen a few times. The chain links TRBV28 to TRBJ2-7; TRBD1 matches at 7 bases. Trimming at V came to 3 bases and at J to 3 bases, leaving 5 bases not matched to a gene. Per the germline V gene, CDR1 is MDHEN and CDR2 is SYDVKM. The CDR3 loop spans 14 amino acids. The CDR3 sequence is CASSFLQGSYEQYF. CDR3 in DNA: TGTGCCAGCAGTTTTTTACAGGGGAGCTACGAGCAGTACTTC.

CDR3 amino acids: CASSRTGGEVTEAFF. The CDR3 nucleotides read TGTGCCAGCAGCCGTACAGGGGGCGAGGTCACTGAAGCTTTCTTT. The J gene is TRBJ1-1, the V gene TRBV14, with 9 bases lining up with TRBD1. The CDR3 runs 15 residues. Germline CDR1 reads SGHDN; CDR2 reads FVKESK. J gave up 4 bases and V 4 bases, and 7 bases lay outside the gene matches.

The rearrangement joins TRBV20-1 to TRBJ1-6, with TRBD1 as a possible D gene (5 bases). The CDR3 is made up of 15 amino acids. V shed 0 bases and J shed 12 bases, with 18 bases lying between them. Germline values: CDR1 DFQATT, CDR2 SNEGSKA (reference sequence). The CDR3 loop is CSARDPRTHGLPLHF. CDR3 DNA sequence: TGCAGTGCTAGAGATCCGAGGACACATGGTTTACCCCTCCACTTT.

The chain employs TRBV28 and TRBJ1-5; unclear D gene. Germline lookup yields CDR1 MDHEN and CDR2 SYDVKM. There are 15 residues in the CDR3. Trimming cost V 1 base and J 0 bases, with 7 bases left between them. Here the CDR3 DNA reads TGTGCCAGCAGTTTATTGGCAGCTAGCAATCAGCCCCAGCATTTT. This sequence encodes CASSLLAASNQPQHF. Variable domain in full (rest from reference TRBV28 and TRBJ1-5): DVKVTQSSRYLVKRTGEKVFLECVQDMDHENMFWYRQDPGLGLRLIYFSYDVKMKEKGDIPEGYSVSREKKERFSLILESASTNQTSMYLCASSLLAASNQPQHFGDGTRLSIL.

Comments on this clonotype: The junction departs from the called germline gene at one end, perhaps through a read error. This chain connects TRBV10-3 to TRBJ2-6; D possibly corresponds to TRBD1 (5 bases). The CDR3 has 18 amino acids. CDR1 ENHRY and CDR2 SYGVKD come from the germline V gene. Here the CDR3 reads CAISRERQGSSGANFLTF. CDR3 nucleotide sequence: TGTGCCATCAGTCGAGAAAGGCAGGGAAGCTCTGGGGCCAACTTCCTGACTTTC.

This clonotype was recorded a few times. The chain couples TRBV6-6 to TRBJ2-5; 10 bases align to TRBD2. V was clipped by 2 bases and J by 4 bases; unmatched bases: 7. This CDR3 contains 16 residues. The germline gives CDR1 MNHNY, CDR2 SVGAGI (reference sequence). CDR3 in amino acids: CASSYPLAGARETQYF. CDR3 nucleotides: TGTGCCAGCAGTTACCCGCTAGCGGGAGCTCGAGAGACCCAGTACTTC.

V is TRBV27 and J is TRBJ2-7; TRBD2 might be the D (6 bases). The CDR3 is 18 residues long. V lost 2 bases and J lost 2, with 22 bases in between. CDR1 is MNHEY, CDR2 SMNVEV, per germline (reference sequence). CDR3 nucleotides: TGTGCCAGCAGTTTAGTGTATGGGGGGTCATGGAAAACCTACGAGCAGTACTTC. Protein product: CASSLVYGGSWKTYEQYF.

This chain connects TRBV7-9 to TRBJ2-7; 7 bases agree with TRBD1. The CDR3 runs 15 residues. The J segment lost 6 bases and the V segment lost 1 base, leaving 9 bases of the junction unmatched. CDR1 and CDR2 (germline): SEHNR, FQNEAQ (reference sequence). The CDR3 protein is CASSLGFGTGVEQYF. The CDR3 bases are TGTGCCAGCAGCTTAGGCTTCGGTACAGGGGTCGAGCAGTACTTC.

J is TRBJ2-5 and V is TRBV19, with D possibly matching TRBD2 (6 bases). Trimming took 6 bases from V and 2 from J, leaving 22 bases between them. The V gene's germline CDR1 is LNHDA and CDR2 SQIVND (reference sequence). The CDR3 has 17 residues. CDR3 amino acids: CASSGPLNGGFQETQYF. CDR3 sequence (DNA): TGTGCCAGTAGCGGCCCCCTTAACGGGGGATTTCAAGAGACCCAGTACTTC.

This clonotype was detected only a few times. The rearrangement links TRBV7-2 to TRBJ2-3; tentative D call: TRBD1 (6 bases). Germline V gene lookup returns CDR1 SGHTA and CDR2 FQGNSA. Between the trimmed V and J ends, which lost 5 bases and 2 bases, there was a span of 14 bases. This CDR3 contains 15 residues. The CDR3 sequence is CASSPGDTHTDTQYF. DNA of the CDR3: TGTGCCAGCAGCCCCGGGGACACCCACACAGATACGCAGTATTTT.

This clonotype was detected ten times or more. The CDR3 here is CASSLGRQGAGEQYF. The DNA of the CDR3 is TGTGCCAGCAGCCTCGGGAGACAGGGGGCAGGAGAGCAGTACTTC. The chain has TRBV7-8 and TRBJ2-7; 10 nucleotides line up with TRBD1. CDR3 size: 15 residues. With V trimmed by 5 bases and J by 7 bases, 11 bases remained unmatched. Per the germline V gene, CDR1 is SGHVS and CDR2 is FQNEAQ.

The chain couples TRBV6-5 to TRBJ2-1; possible D gene TRBD2, 5 bases. Germline CDR1 reads MNHEY; CDR2 reads SVGAGI. The ends were cut back, 7 bases at V and 0 bases at J, with 13 bases in the middle. The CDR3 is 15 amino acids. CDR3 coding DNA: TGTGCCAGCAAGAGGACGGGAAGCTCCTACAATGAGCAGTTCTTC. It translates to CASKRTGSSYNEQFF.